A selection of T cell receptor beta chains follows, all from one sample in a study of blood T cell repertoires in COVID-19. Only in-frame clones appear in the TCRdb table, and some are missing; sequencing was by immunoSEQ multiplex PCR. There are around 620,000 clones in the sample; about 87% occur only once, and about 0.26% lies in the top ten. The sequencing sample was made of peripheral blood. Receptors were obtained from a woman under 30 with acute or convalescent COVID-19. Each CDR3 is given with its conserved first and last residue. A D gene is named only where the DNA matches it firmly. Expanded clones get a size class; other rows say once, few or many, or leave the size out.

TRBV4-1	many	TRBJ1-6	.	CASSQVKAGSPLHF	TGCGCCAGCAGCCAGGTCAAAGCGGGTTCACCCCTCCACTTT
TRBV2	.	TRBJ2-1	TRBD1	CASSRTGGTYNEQFF	TGTGCCAGCAGTAGAACAGGGGGAACCTACAATGAGCAGTTCTTC
TRBV6-4	few	TRBJ1-5	TRBD1	CASSDGEDRGANQPQHF	TGTGCCAGCAGTGACGGGGAAGACAGGGGGGCCAATCAGCCCCAGCATTTT
TRBV9	few	TRBJ2-7	TRBD1	CASSVAAGGHEQYF	TGTGCCAGCAGCGTAGCGGCAGGGGGCCACGAGCAGTACTTC
TRBV19	.	TRBJ2-6	TRBD1	CATRDRIISGANVLTF	TGTGCCACCCGGGACAGGATCATCTCTGGGGCCAACGTCCTGACTTTC
TRBV29-1	.	TRBJ1-1	.	CSVVFGSSTEAFF	TGCAGCGTTGTTTTTGGGAGTAGCACTGAAGCTTTCTTT
TRBV4-2	once	TRBJ2-7	.	CASSQDPTSLGYSYEQYF	TGTGCCAGCAGCCAAGATCCTACCTCTCTCGGTTACTCCTACGAGCAGTACTTC
TRBV7-9	.	TRBJ1-3	TRBD1	CASSDRGSGNTIYF	TGTGCCAGCAGCGACAGGGGCTCTGGAAACACCATATATTTT
TRBV19	few	TRBJ2-1	.	CASRPDYSSYNEQFF	TGTGCCAGTAGACCGGACTATAGCTCCTACAATGAGCAGTTCTTC
TRBV14	.	TRBJ1-1	.	CASSQVRSRNTEAFF	TGTGCCAGCAGCCAAGTACGGTCTCGGAACACTGAAGCTTTCTTT
TRBV12-3/TRBV12-4	.	TRBJ1-2	.	CASSYLRGYTF	TGTGCCAGCAGTTACTTGAGGGGCTACACCTTC
TRBV5-1	.	TRBJ1-2	TRBD1	CASSFTPGQDVDTF	TGCGCCAGCAGCTTCACACCGGGACAGGATGTTGACACCTTC
TRBV6-6	.	TRBJ1-5	TRBD1	CASSPTGGGQPQHF	TGTGCCAGCAGCCCAACAGGGGGCGGCCAGCCCCAGCATTTT
TRBV7-8	.	TRBJ1-2	.	CASSPRRGPYGYTF	TGTGCCAGCAGCCCACGGCGGGGGCCCTATGGCTACACCTTC
TRBV6-5	.	TRBJ1-2	.	CASSYGLRGGYTF	TGTGCCAGCAGTTACGGCCTCAGGGGTGGCTACACCTTC
TRBV9	.	TRBJ2-7	TRBD1	CASSAPGQFSHEQYF	TGTGCCAGCAGCGCGCCGGGACAGTTCAGCCACGAGCAGTACTTC
TRBV19	.	TRBJ1-1	.	CASSIGQLSSRTEAFF	TGTGCCAGTAGTATAGGACAGCTCTCCTCAAGAACTGAAGCTTTCTTT
TRBV5-1	.	TRBJ2-2	TRBD1	CASSRTGTTNTGELFF	TGCGCCAGCAGCCGGACAGGGACAACGAACACCGGGGAGCTGTTTTTT
TRBV25-1	.	TRBJ1-2	.	CASSEGGSYGYTF	TGTGCCAGCAGTGAAGGTGGGAGTTATGGCTACACCTTC
TRBV20-1	.	TRBJ2-7	TRBD2	CSASSLAGGENYEQYF	TGCAGTGCTAGTTCGTTAGCGGGGGGGGAAAACTACGAGCAGTACTTC
TRBV30	.	TRBJ2-7	.	CAWSVGRGFNEQYF	TGTGCCTGGAGTGTAGGCCGAGGGTTTAACGAGCAGTACTTC
TRBV27	.	TRBJ2-2	.	CATGCQQFIVPYTGELFF	TGTGCCACAGGTTGCCAGCAGTTTATAGTCCCGTACACCGGGGAGCTGTTTTTT
TRBV6-5	.	TRBJ2-7	TRBD2	CASRLAGGKQYF	TGTGCCAGCAGGTTAGCGGGTGGAAAGCAGTACTTC
TRBV9	.	TRBJ2-3	.	CASSSGLPRHTDTQYF	TGTGCCAGCAGCTCGGGACTCCCGCGACACACAGATACGCAGTATTTT